This T cell receptor beta chain was obtained from a study of blood T cell repertoires in COVID-19. As for the study in general: Specimens from acute and convalescent COVID-19 originated in the United States, Italy and Spain. PBMCs, B-cell-depleted T cells, or T cells provided the cDNA or gDNA that made up the material.

Profiling relied on immunoSEQ multiplex PCR, and the TCRdb table lists in-frame clones only, not all of them. Of 35,000 to 40,000 clones in the sample, roughly 80% are singletons; the top ten hold less than 25%. This CDR3 spans 16 amino acids. CDR1 and CDR2 from the germline V gene are SGHAT and FQNNGV. V was trimmed by 5 bases and J by 1 base, leaving 17 bases between them. This chain links TRBV11-2 with TRBJ1-1; D not resolved. The sequence was obtained from a human donor with acute or convalescent COVID-19. The donor label of this sample is uncertain. The sequenced sample consisted of peripheral blood. This CDR3 reads CASSPTRGPRNTEAFF. As DNA, the CDR3 is TGTGCCAGCAGCCCGACTCGCGGCCCACGGAACACTGAAGCTTTCTTT.